This T cell receptor beta chain was identified in a study of shared clonotypes between healthy human individuals. Study-level background: Donors, aged 18 to 49, were a couple of women and a few men. The study's findings and limits: Compared with clonotypes that all four donors shared, non-shared clonotypes had lower generation probabilities.

Assay used: immunoSEQ multiplex PCR; TCRdb lists only in-frame clones, some missing. Found here are about 1.1 million clones, 75% to 85% of them singletons; the top ten hold more than 0.45%. Those who donated were healthy HIV-negative adults, with no recent acute infections or vaccinations reported. Remarks on this clone: Its antigen remains unidentified.

Trimming left V 8 bases short and J 3 bases short, with 11 bases between. Per the germline V gene, CDR1 is ENHRY and CDR2 is SYGVKD. The CDR3 spans 12 residues. The TCR sequence derives from a man between 18 and 29 years old in good health. Some clones in this sample may be carry-over from other donors' samples. The rearrangement joins TRBV10-3 to TRBJ2-7; D is perhaps TRBD1 (6 bases). Input material: memory CD4+ T cells from PBMCs. Noted subset: CD45RA-negative fraction. CDR3 DNA: TGTGCCATCCGAAGACAGGACTACGAGCAGTACTTC. Amino acids: CAIRRQDYEQYF.